This T cell receptor beta chain was identified in a study of cytomegalovirus exposure and HLA in healthy donors. Background on the study: Of the donors genotyped, 300 to 500 in all, about 76% fell in the Caucasian-associated ancestry cluster.

The primer mix had 60 Vbeta and 13 Jbeta primers. The assay was immunoSEQ multiplex PCR, and TCRdb's table has in-frame clones only and misses some. The data hold about 130,000 clones, with 75% to 85% observed a single time. The study's findings and limits: According to the study, roughly 160 TCR beta chains were cytomegalovirus-associated.

Germline V gene lookup returns CDR1 SEHNR and CDR2 FQNEAQ (reference sequence). Trimming stripped 8 bases from V and 9 bases from J, with 23 bases between. The CDR3 has 16 residues. A note on this clone: Its antigen is currently unknown. This is likely a read error, given that the CDR3 carries no conserved phenylalanine or tryptophan at its end.

V and J are TRBV7-9 and TRBJ1-6; TRBD1 is a possible D gene (5 bases). This TCR came from a man aged 40-49 years in good health and CMV-seronegative. The sample taken for sequencing was PBMCs. The CDR3 here is CASSNPNRSGSSPLHV. CDR3 nucleotide sequence: TGTGCCAGCTCAAACCCTAACAGGTCCGGGAGTTCACCCCTCCACGTT.